These 9 T cell receptor beta chains were all obtained from the same sample, sequenced in a study of human T cells and chemical hapten exposure. Noted time point: pre-sensitization, week 0. The sample's treatment: therapeutic diphenylcyclopropenone sensitization with weekly scalp DPC. Via MiXCR, TCRdb re-called the RACE reads, giving one row per CDR3 protein. The table records 380,000 or so distinct CDR3 sequences, roughly 6% of them present only once. This specimen consisted of whole blood, obtained in connection with sensitization to the hapten diphenylcyclopropenone (DPC). These receptors all stem from a woman between 18 and 29 years old with alopecia areata. Some clones in this sample may be carry-over from other donors' samples.

This clonotype was counted at least ten times. The chain uses TRBV7-9 and TRBJ1-2; TRBD1 might be the D (6 bases). The V gene's germline CDR1 is SEHNR and CDR2 FQNEAQ (reference sequence). The CDR3 is 18 amino acids. The ends were cut back, 1 base at V and 0 bases at J, with 18 bases in the middle. The CDR3 here is CASSLGGLTGNANYGYTF. CDR3 DNA: TGTGCCAGCAGCTTAGGAGGTCTTACAGGGAATGCTAACTATGGCTACACCTTC.

This clonotype has more than one count but fewer than ten. This sequence joins TRBV29-1 and TRBJ2-5; TRBD2 aligns across 14 bases. Germline V gene sequence: CDR1 SQVTM, CDR2 ANQGSEA. V trimming: 6 bases; J trimming: 3 bases; junction bases outside the gene matches: 6. This CDR3 spans 15 amino acids. CDR3 DNA sequence: TGCAGCGTCGCCGGGACTAGCGGGGGAGAAGAGACCCAGTACTTC. Its protein is CSVAGTSGGEETQYF.

This clonotype came up a few times. The chain links TRBV5-6 to TRBJ1-1; unclear D gene. This CDR3 is built from 13 residues. V dropped 7 bases and J dropped 2 bases, with 12 bases sitting between them. Germline assignment: CDR1 SGHDT and CDR2 YYEEEE. In DNA form, the CDR3 reads TGTGCCAGCTGGTTATGGTTTAACACTGAAGCTTTCTTT. It translates to CASWLWFNTEAFF.

This clonotype turned up a few times. The V gene is TRBV12-3 or TRBV12-4, the J gene TRBJ2-5; TRBD2 agrees at 9 bases. The CDR3 covers 15 residues. Trimming at V came to 5 bases and at J to 4 bases, leaving 8 bases not matched to a gene. This CDR3 reads CASSVLGAGGETQYF. Written as DNA, the CDR3 is TGTGCCAGCAGTGTCCTGGGAGCGGGGGGAGAGACCCAGTACTTC.

For the CDR3, the DNA is TGTGCCAGCAGCGTCGTCTCTGGACGGGAGGATACGCAGTATTTT. It encodes CASSVVSGREDTQYF. V and J are TRBV9 and TRBJ2-3, with a possible D match to TRBD2 (6 bases). This CDR3 region has 15 residues. The V gene's germline CDR1 is SGDLS and CDR2 YYNGEE. V was trimmed by 2 bases and J by 6 bases, leaving 16 bases between them.

This clonotype has only a few counts. V gene TRBV29-1 combines with J gene TRBJ2-7; TRBD1 agrees at 8 bases. Germline V gives CDR1 SQVTM, CDR2 ANQGSEA. V lost 7 bases, J lost 6 bases, and 5 bases stayed unmatched. This CDR3 is 11 amino acids long. The CDR3 nucleotides read TGCAGCGCCGTAACAGGGGGCGAGCAGTACTTC. This sequence encodes CSAVTGGEQYF.

The CDR3 region has the DNA TGTGCCAGCAGTGCCCGGGACTTACTAACCTACGAGCAGTACTTC. It translates to CASSARDLLTYEQYF. V gene TRBV12-3 or TRBV12-4 combines with J gene TRBJ2-7, with D perhaps TRBD2 (6 bases). V lost 5 bases and J lost 2, with 16 bases in between. The CDR3 totals 15 residues.

The chain uses TRBV6-5 and TRBJ1-1; D might be TRBD1 (5 bases). The CDR3 sequence is 12 residues long. CDR1 is MNHEY, CDR2 SVGAGI, per germline. The germline V and J ends were trimmed by 9 bases and 4 bases, with 12 bases remaining between them. CDR3 nucleotides: TGTGCCAGTACCCAGGGAGGCACTGAAGCTTTCTTT. Translation: CASTQGGTEAFF.

V and J are TRBV6-6 and TRBJ2-1; a weak D match, TRBD1 (5 bases). The CDR3 covers 13 residues. The germline gives CDR1 MNHNY, CDR2 SVGAGI (reference sequence). V gave up 0 bases and J gave up 9 bases, with 9 bases separating them. The CDR3 nucleotides are TGTGCCAGCAGTTACTCAGCAAGGGGTGAGCAGTTCTTC. Amino acids: CASSYSARGEQFF.